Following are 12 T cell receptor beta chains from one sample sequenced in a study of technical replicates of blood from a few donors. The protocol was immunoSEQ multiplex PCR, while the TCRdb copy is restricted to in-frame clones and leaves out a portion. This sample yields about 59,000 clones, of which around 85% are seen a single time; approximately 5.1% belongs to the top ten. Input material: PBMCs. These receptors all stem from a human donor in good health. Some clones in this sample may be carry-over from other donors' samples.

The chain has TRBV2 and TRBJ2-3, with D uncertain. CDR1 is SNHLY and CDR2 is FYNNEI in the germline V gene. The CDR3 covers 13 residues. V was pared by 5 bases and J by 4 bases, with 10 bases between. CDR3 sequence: CASSRRVADTQYF. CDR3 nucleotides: TGTGCCAGCAGTCGAAGAGTAGCAGATACGCAGTATTTT.

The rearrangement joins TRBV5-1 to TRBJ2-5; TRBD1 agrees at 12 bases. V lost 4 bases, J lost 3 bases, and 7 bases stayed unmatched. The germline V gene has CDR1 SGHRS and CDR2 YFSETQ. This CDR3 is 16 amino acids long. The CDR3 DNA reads TGCGCCAGCAGCCGAACCGGGACAGGGGGCGAAGAGACCCAGTACTTC. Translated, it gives CASSRTGTGGEETQYF.

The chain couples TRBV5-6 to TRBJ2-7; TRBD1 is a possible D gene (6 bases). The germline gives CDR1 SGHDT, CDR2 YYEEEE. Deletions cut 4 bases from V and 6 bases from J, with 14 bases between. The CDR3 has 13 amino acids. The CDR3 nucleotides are TGTGCCAGCAGCCCGAGGGGGTCACTCGAGCAGTACTTC. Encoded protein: CASSPRGSLEQYF. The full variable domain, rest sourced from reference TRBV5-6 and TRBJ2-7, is DAGVTQSPTHLIKTRGQQVTLRCSPKSGHDTVSWYQQALGQGPQFIFQYYEEEERQRGNFPDRFSGHQFPNYSSELNVNALLLGDSALYLCASSPRGSLEQYFGPGTRLTVT.

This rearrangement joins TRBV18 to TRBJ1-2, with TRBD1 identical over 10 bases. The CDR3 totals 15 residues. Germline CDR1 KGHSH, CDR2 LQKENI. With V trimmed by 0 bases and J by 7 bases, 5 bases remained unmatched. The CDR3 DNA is TGTGCCAGCTCACCACCGGGACAGGGGAGGGGTGGCTACACCTTC. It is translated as CASSPPGQGRGGYTF.

The CDR3 spells CASSLAGPSDTQYF. The CDR3 nucleotides read TGTGCCAGCAGCTTAGCGGGGCCTTCAGATACGCAGTATTTT. The rearrangement links TRBV7-3 to TRBJ2-3; D might be TRBD2 (6 bases). The CDR3 sequence is 14 residues long. Germline V lookup: CDR1 SGHTA, CDR2 FQGTGA. V gave up 2 bases and J gave up 4 bases, with 10 bases separating them.

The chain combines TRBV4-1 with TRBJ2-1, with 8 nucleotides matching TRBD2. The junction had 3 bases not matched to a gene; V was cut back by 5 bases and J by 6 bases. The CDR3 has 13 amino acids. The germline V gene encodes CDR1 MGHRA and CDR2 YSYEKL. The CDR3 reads CASSSREGNEQFF. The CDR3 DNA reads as TGCGCCAGCAGCTCACGGGAGGGCAATGAGCAGTTCTTC.

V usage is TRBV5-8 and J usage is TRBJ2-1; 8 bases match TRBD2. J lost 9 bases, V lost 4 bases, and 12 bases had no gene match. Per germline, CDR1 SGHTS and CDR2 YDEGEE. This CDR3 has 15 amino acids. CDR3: CASSRGLAGWFEQFF. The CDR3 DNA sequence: TGTGCCAGCAGCCGCGGGCTAGCGGGTTGGTTTGAGCAGTTCTTC.

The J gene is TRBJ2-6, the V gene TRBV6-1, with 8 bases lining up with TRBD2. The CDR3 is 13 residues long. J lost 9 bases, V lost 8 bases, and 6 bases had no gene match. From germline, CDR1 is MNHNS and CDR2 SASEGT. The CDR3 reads CASLRGDGNVLTF. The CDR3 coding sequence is TGTGCCAGCCTGCGGGGGGATGGCAACGTCCTGACTTTC.

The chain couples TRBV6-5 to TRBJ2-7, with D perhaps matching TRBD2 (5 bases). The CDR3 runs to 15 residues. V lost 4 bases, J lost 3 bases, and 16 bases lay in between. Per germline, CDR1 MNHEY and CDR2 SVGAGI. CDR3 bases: TGTGCCAGCAGTTCCTTGGGGAGCTCAGACTACGAGCAGTACTTC. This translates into CASSSLGSSDYEQYF.

CDR3 nucleotide sequence: TGTGCCAGTGGGAGGGAGATGGGTCAGCCCCAGCATTTT. Its protein product is CASGREMGQPQHF. The genes are TRBV19 and TRBJ1-5; D not certain. CDR3 length equals 13 residues. The V end was cut by 8 bases, the J end by 6 bases, with 14 bases between. CDR1 and CDR2 (germline): LNHDA, SQIVND (reference sequence).

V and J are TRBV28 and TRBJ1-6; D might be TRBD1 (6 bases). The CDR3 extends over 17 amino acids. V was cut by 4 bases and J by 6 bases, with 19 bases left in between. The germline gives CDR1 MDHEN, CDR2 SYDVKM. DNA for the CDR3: TGTGCCAGCAGTTCCCTCTCGTGGGACACCTCTAATTCACCCCTCCACTTT. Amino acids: CASSSLSWDTSNSPLHF.

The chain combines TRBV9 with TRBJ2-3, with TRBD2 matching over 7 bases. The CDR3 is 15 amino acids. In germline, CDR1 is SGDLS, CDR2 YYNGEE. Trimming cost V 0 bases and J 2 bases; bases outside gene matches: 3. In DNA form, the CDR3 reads TGTGCCAGCAGCGTAGCGGGGGGATACACAGATACGCAGTATTTT. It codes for CASSVAGGYTDTQYF.